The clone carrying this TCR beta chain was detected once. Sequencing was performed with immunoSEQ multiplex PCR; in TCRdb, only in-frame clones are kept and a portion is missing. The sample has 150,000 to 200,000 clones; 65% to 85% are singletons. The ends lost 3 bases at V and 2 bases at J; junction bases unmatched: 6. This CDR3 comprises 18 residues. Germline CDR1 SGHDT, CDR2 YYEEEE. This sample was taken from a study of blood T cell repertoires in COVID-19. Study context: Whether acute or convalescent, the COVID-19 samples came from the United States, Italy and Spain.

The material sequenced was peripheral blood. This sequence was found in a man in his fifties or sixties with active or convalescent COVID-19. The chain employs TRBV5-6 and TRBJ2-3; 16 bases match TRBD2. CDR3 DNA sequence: TGTGCCAGCAGCTCAGGGACTAGCGGGGGGGACGACACAGATACGCAGTATTTT. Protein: CASSSGTSGGDDTDTQYF.